This TCR beta chain was recovered during a study of cytomegalovirus exposure and HLA in healthy donors. PCR employed 60 Vbeta and 13 Jbeta primers. Sequencing was performed with immunoSEQ multiplex PCR; in TCRdb, only in-frame clones are kept and a portion is missing. Reported are 150,000 to 200,000 clones; the ten largest clones contain under 2.5%. The sample consisted of PBMCs. The clonotype was recovered from a man younger than 45 in good health and CMV-seronegative.

The CDR3 loop is CASGSYRVEAFF. For the CDR3, the DNA is TGTGCTAGTGGTTCTTACCGGGTTGAAGCTTTCTTT. This chain connects TRBV12-5 to TRBJ1-1; no firm D call. The CDR3 is 12 residues long. The germline V gene encodes CDR1 LGHNT and CDR2 FRNRAP. Between the trimmed V and J ends, which lost 4 bases and 7 bases, there was a span of 10 bases. Based on the CDR3 plus reference TRBV12-5 and TRBJ1-1, the full variable domain is DARVTQTPRHKVTEMGQEVTMRCQPILGHNTVFWYRQTMMQGLELLAYFRNRAPLDDSGMPKDRFSAEMPDATLATLKIQPSEPRDSAVYFCASGSYRVEAFFGQGTRLTVV.